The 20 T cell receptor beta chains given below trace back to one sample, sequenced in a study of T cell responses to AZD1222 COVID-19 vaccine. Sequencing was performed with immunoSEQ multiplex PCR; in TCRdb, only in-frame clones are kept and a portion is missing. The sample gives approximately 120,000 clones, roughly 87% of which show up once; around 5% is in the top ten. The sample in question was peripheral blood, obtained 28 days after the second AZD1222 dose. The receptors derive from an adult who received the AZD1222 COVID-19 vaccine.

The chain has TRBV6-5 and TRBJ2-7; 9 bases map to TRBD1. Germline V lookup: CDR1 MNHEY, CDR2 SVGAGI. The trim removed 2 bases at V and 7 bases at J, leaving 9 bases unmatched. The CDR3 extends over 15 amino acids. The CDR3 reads CASSYQGTGSGEQYF. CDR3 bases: TGTGCCAGCAGTTACCAAGGGACAGGGTCGGGTGAGCAGTACTTC.

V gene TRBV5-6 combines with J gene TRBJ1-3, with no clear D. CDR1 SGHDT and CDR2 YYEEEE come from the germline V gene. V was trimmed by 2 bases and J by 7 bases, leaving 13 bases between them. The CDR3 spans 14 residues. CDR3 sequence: CASSFDGEENTIYF. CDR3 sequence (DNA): TGTGCCAGCAGCTTTGACGGAGAGGAGAACACCATATATTTT. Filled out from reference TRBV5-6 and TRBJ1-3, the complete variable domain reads DAGVTQSPTHLIKTRGQQVTLRCSPKSGHDTVSWYQQALGQGPQFIFQYYEEEERQRGNFPDRFSGHQFPNYSSELNVNALLLGDSALYLCASSFDGEENTIYFGEGSWLTVV.

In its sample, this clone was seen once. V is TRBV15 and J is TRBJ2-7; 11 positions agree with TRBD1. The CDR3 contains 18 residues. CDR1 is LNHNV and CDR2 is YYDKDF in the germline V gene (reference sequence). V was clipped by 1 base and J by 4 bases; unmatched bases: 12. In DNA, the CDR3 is TGTGCCACCAGCAGAGGAACTGTTCCGGGACAGGGGGGGTACGAGCAGTACTTC. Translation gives CATSRGTVPGQGGYEQYF.

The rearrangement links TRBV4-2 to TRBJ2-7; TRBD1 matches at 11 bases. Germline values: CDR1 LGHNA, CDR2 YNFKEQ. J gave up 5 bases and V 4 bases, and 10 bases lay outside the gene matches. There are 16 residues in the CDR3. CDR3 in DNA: TGTGCCAGCAGCCGATTACCGGGACAGGGGGACGACGAGCAGTACTTC. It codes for CASSRLPGQGDDEQYF.

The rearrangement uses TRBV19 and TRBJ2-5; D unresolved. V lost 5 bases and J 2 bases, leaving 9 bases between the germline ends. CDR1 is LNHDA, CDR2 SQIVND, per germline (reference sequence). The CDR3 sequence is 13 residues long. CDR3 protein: CASSLAQQETQYF. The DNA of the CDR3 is TGTGCCAGTAGTCTCGCGCAGCAAGAGACCCAGTACTTC.

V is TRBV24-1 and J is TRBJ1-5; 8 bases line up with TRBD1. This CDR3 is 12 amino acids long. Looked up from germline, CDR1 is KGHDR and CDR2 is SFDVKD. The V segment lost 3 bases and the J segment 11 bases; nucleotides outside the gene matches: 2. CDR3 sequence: CATSDNRGSQHF. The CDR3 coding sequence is TGTGCCACCAGTGATAACAGGGGGTCCCAGCATTTT.

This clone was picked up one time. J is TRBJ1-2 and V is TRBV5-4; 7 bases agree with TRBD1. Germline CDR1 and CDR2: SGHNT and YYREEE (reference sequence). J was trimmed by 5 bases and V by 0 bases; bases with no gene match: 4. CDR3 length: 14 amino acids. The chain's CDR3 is CASSLGQGWYGYTF. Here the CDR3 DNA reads TGTGCCAGCAGCTTGGGACAGGGATGGTATGGCTACACCTTC. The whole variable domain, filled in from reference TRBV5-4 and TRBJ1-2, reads ETGVTQSPTHLIKTRGQQVTLRCSSQSGHNTVSWYQQALGQGPQFIFQYYREEENGRGNFPPRFSGLQFPNYSSELNVNALELDDSALYLCASSLGQGWYGYTFGSGTRLTVV.

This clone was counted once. CDR3 loop: CASSALLLAERTDTQYF. The CDR3 region has the DNA TGTGCCAGCAGCGCTTTACTGTTAGCGGAGCGCACAGATACGCAGTATTTT. The chain links TRBV7-8 to TRBJ2-3; TRBD2 might be the D (6 bases). The CDR3 is 17 residues long. V lost 5 bases and J lost 1, with 19 bases in between. Per germline, CDR1 SGHVS and CDR2 FQNEAQ. The complete variable domain, with remaining parts taken from reference TRBV7-8 and TRBJ2-3, reads GAGVSQSPRYKVAKRGQDVALRCDPISGHVSLFWYQQALGQGPEFLTYFQNEAQLDKSGLPSDRFFAERPEGSVSTLKIQRTQQEDSAVYLCASSALLLAERTDTQYFGPGTRLTVL.

CDR3 bases: TGTGCCAGCAGTTACTCGTCTCAGGGAGCCGACACTGAAGCTTTCTTT. Translating it yields CASSYSSQGADTEAFF. This sequence joins TRBV6-2 or TRBV6-3 and TRBJ1-1, with D possibly matching TRBD1 (5 bases). Trimming removed 0 bases at V and 3 bases at J, with 14 bases between. Per germline, CDR1 MNHEY and CDR2 SVGEGT. The CDR3 is made up of 16 amino acids.

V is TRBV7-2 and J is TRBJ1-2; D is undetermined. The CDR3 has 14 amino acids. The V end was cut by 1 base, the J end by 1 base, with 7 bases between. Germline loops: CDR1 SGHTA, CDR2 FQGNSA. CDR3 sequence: CASSLVWDNYGYTF. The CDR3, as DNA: TGTGCCAGCAGCTTAGTCTGGGATAACTATGGCTACACCTTC.

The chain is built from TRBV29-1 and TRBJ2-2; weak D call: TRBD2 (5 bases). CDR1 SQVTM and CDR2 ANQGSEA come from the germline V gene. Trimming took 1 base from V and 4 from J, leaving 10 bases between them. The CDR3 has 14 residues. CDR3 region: CSVEGRSTTGELFF. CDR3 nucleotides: TGCAGCGTTGAAGGGAGGTCAACCACCGGGGAGCTGTTTTTT.

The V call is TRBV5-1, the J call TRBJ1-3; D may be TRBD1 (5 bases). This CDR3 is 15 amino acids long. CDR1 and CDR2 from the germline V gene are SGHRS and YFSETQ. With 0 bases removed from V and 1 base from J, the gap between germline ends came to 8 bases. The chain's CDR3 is CASSLEAGSGNTIYF. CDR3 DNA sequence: TGCGCCAGCAGCTTGGAAGCAGGGTCTGGAAACACCATATATTTT.

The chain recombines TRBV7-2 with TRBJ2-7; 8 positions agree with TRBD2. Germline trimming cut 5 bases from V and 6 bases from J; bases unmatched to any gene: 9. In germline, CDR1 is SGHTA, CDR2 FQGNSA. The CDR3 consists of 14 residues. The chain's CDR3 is CASSPGGGAVEQYF. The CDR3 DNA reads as TGTGCCAGCAGCCCGGGAGGGGGGGCAGTCGAGCAGTACTTC.

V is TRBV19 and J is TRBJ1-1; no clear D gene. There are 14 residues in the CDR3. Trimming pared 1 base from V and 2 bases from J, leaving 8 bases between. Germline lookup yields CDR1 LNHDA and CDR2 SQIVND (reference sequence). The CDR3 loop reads CASSIGPANTEAFF. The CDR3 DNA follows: TGTGCCAGTAGTATAGGTCCAGCCAACACTGAAGCTTTCTTT.

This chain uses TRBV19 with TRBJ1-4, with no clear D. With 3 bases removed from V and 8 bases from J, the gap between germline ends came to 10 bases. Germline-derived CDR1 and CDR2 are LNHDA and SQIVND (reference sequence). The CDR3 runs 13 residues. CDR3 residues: CASSIGSREKLFF. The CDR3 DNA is TGTGCCAGTAGTATTGGCAGTCGCGAAAAACTGTTTTTT. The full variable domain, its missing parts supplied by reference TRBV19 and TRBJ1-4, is DGGITQSPKYLFRKEGQNVTLSCEQNLNHDAMYWYRQDPGQGLRLIYYSQIVNDFQKGDIAEGYSVSREKKESFPLTVTSAQKNPTAFYLCASSIGSREKLFFGSGTQLSVL.

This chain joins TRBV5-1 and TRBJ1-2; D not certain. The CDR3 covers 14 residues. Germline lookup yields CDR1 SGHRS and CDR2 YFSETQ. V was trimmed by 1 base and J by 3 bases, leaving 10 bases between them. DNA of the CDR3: TGCGCCAGCAGCTTGCTGGGCAACGACTATGGCTACACCTTC. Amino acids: CASSLLGNDYGYTF.

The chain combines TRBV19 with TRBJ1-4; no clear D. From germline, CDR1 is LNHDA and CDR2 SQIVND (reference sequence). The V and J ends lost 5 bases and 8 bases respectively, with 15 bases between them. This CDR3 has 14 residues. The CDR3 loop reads CASSFREDHEKLFF. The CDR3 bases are TGTGCCAGTAGTTTCCGGGAAGATCACGAAAAACTGTTTTTT.

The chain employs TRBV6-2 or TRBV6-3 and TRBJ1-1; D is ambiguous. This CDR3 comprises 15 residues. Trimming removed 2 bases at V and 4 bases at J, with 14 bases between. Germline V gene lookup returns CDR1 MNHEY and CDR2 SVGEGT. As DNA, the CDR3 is TGTGCCAGCAGTTACAGCTACCGGGTTAGCACTGAAGCTTTCTTT. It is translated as CASSYSYRVSTEAFF.

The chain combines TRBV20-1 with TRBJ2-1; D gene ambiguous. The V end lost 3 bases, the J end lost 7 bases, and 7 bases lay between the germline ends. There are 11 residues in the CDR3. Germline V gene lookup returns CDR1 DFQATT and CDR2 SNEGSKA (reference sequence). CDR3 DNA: TGCAGTGCTAGTACCCCTAATGAGCAGTTCTTC. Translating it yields CSASTPNEQFF.

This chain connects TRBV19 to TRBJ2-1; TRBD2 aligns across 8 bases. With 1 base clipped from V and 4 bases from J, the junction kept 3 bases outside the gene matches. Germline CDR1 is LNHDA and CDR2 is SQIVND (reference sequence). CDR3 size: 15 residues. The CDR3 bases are TGTGCCAGTAGTATAGGGCTAGCGGGTTACAATGAGCAGTTCTTC. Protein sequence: CASSIGLAGYNEQFF. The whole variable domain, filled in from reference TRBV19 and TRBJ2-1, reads DGGITQSPKYLFRKEGQNVTLSCEQNLNHDAMYWYRQDPGQGLRLIYYSQIVNDFQKGDIAEGYSVSREKKESFPLTVTSAQKNPTAFYLCASSIGLAGYNEQFFGPGTRLTVL.